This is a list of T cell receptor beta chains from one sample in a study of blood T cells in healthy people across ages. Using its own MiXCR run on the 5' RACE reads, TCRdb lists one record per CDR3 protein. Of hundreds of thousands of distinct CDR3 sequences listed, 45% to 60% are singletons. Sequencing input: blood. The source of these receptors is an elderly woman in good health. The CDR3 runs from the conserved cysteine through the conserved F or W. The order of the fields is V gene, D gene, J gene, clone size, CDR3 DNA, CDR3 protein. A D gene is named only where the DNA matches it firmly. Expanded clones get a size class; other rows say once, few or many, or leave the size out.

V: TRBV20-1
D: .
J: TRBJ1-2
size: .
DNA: TGCAGTGCCCGAAGGCGGGATGGCTACACCTTC
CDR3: CSARRRDGYTF

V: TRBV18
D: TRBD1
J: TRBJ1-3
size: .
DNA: TGTGCCAGCTCACCCGAAACACTGACAGGGTCATCAGGAAACACCATATATTTT
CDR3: CASSPETLTGSSGNTIYF

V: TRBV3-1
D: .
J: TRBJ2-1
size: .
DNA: TGTGCCAGCAGCCAGTCAGGGAGAGAGACCCAGTTCTTC
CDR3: CASSQSGRETQFF

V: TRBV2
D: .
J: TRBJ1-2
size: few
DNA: TGTGCCAGCTCTCCAACTGGGGCAGGACTTTGGAATGGCTACACCTTC
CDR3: CASSPTGAGLWNGYTF

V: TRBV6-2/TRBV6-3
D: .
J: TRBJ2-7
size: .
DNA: TGTGCCAGCAGTCTGGGGACTCCCACTTGGGGAAATTACGAGCAGTACTTC
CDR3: CASSLGTPTWGNYEQYF

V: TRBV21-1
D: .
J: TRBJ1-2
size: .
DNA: TGTGCCAGCAGCAAAGCTGGTTGTGGCTACACCTTC
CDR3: CASSKAGCGYTF

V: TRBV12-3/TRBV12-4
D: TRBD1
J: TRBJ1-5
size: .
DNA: TGTGCCAGCAATCGGGGACAGCCCACAGCCCAGCATTTT
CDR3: CASNRGQPTAQHF

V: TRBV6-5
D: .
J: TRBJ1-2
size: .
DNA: TGTGCCAGCAGTTACGCGGCAGGGAGGGCCTATGGCTACACCTTC
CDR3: CASSYAAGRAYGYTF

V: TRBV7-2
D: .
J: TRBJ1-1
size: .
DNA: TGTGCCGGCAGCTTGGGCTTCATGAACACTGAAGCTTTCTTT
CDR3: CAGSLGFMNTEAFF

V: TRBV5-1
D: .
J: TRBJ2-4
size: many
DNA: TGCGCCAGCAGCTTGGATCCGGGAAATGACAAAAACATTCAGTACTTC
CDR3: CASSLDPGNDKNIQYF

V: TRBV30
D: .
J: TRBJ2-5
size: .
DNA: TGTGCCTGGAGTCCCTTGGGAGGACAGACCCAGTACTTC
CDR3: CAWSPLGGQTQYF

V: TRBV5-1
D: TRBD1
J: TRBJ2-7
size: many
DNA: TGCGCCAGCAGCCTAGGGACAGACTACGAGCAGTACTTC
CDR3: CASSLGTDYEQYF

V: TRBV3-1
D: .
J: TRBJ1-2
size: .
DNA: TGTGCCAGCAGCCAAGATTTAGGGAAAGCTAACTATGGCTACACCTTC
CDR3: CASSQDLGKANYGYTF

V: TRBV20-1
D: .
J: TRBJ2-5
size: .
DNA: TGCAGTGCTCGAGTAGGGGCGGCTGGGGAGACCCAGTACTTC
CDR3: CSARVGAAGETQYF

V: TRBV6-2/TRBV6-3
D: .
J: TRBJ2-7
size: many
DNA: TGTGCCAGCAGTGGGGGGCTAGGCCGCTCCAACGAGCAGTACTTC
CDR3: CASSGGLGRSNEQYF

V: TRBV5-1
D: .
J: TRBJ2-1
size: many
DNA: TGCGCCAGCAGCTTGAGCAGGGCCAATGAGCAGTTCTTC
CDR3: CASSLSRANEQFF

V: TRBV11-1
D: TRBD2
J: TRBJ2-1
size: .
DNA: TGTGCCAGCAGCTTTTGGCTAGCGGAGACCTTAATCGATGAGCAGTTCTTC
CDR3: CASSFWLAETLIDEQFF

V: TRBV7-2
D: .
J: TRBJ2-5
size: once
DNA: TGTGCCAGCAGCTTAATGGGGAGGCCTCAAGAGACCCAGTACTTC
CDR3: CASSLMGRPQETQYF

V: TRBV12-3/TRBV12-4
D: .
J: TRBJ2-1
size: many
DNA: TGTGCCAGCACCTCCCTAGCAGGGCCCTACCCCAATGAGCAGTTCTTC
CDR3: CASTSLAGPYPNEQFF

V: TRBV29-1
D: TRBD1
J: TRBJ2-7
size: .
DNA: TGCAGCGTTGACCCGGGACAGGGGCATTTTCAGCAGTACTTC
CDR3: CSVDPGQGHFQQYF

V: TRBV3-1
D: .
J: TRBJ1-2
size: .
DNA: TGTGCCAGCAGCCAAGATGCGGGCAGGCCATCTGGCTACACCTTC
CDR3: CASSQDAGRPSGYTF

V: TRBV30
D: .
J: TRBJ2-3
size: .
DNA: TGTGCCTGGAGTGGCGAGTCATATACGCAGTATTTT
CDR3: CAWSGESYTQYF

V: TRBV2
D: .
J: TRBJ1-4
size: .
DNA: TGTGCCAGCCATCGGAGTGCTAATGAAAAACTGTTTTTT
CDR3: CASHRSANEKLFF

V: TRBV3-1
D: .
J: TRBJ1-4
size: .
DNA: TGTGCCAGCAGCCAAGATTTACAGTCCTATGAAAAACTGTTTTTT
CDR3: CASSQDLQSYEKLFF

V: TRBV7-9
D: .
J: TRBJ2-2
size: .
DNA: TGTGCCAGCAGCACGGGACTGAACACCGGGGAGCTGTTTTTT
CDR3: CASSTGLNTGELFF

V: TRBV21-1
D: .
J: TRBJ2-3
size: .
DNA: TGTGCCAGCAGCAAAAATCCCCTTCTTGACAGGCCGAGCACAGATACGCAGTATTTT
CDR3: CASSKNPLLDRPSTDTQYF

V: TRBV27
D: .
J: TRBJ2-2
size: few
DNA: TGTGCCAGCAGTTGGACCGGGGAGCTGTTTTTT
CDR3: CASSWTGELFF

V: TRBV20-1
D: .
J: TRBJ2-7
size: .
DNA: TGCAGTGCTAGTATTGCGGAGAAAGAGCAGTACTTC
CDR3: CSASIAEKEQYF

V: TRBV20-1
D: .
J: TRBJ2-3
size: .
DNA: TGCAGTGCTAGAGATAGCGGACTGTTCGGTACGCAGTATTTT
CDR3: CSARDSGLFGTQYF

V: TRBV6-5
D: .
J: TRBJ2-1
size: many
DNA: TGTGCCAGCACCTCAACCCTCGGGGCGAGCTCCTACAATGAGCAGTTCTTC
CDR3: CASTSTLGASSYNEQFF

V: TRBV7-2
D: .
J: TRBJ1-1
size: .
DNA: TGTGCCACCACCGGGGGGAGGGAGGTAACTTTCTTT
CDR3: CATTGGREVTFF

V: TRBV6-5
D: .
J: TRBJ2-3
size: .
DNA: TGTGCCAGCAGTGAGACCGTCGGAGATACGCAGTATTTT
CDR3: CASSETVGDTQYF

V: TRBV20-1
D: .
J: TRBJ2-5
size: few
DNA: TGCAGTGCTACTCGACCCCAAGAGACCCAGTACTTC
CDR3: CSATRPQETQYF

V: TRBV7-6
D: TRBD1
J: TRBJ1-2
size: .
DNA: TGTGCCAGCAGCTCCAGACAGGGTGAAAGCTACACCTTC
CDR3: CASSSRQGESYTF

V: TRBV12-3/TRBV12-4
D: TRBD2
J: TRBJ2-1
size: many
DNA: TGTGCCAGCAGCCCTCACCTGGGACTAGCGTATGAGCAGTTCTTC
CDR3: CASSPHLGLAYEQFF

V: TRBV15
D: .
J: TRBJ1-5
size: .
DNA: TGTGCCACCAGCAGAGATGGGGGCAGCCAAAGGGGTGGTCAGCCCCAGCATTTT
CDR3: CATSRDGGSQRGGQPQHF

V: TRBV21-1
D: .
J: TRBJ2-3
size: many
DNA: TGTGCCAGCTTTGACAGGTGCAGTCCGCAGTATTTT
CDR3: CASFDRCSPQYF

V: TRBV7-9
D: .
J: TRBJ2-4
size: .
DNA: TGTGCCAGCAGCTTAGGCCGGGGGCCCCAGTACTTC
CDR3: CASSLGRGPQYF

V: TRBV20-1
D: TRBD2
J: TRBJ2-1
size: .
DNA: TGCAGTGGCGAGGCCCTAGCGGGGGGGAATGAGCAGTTCTTC
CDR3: CSGEALAGGNEQFF

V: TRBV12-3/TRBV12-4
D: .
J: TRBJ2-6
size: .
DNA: TGTGCCAGCAGCCGGGACGGAAATTCTGGGGCCAACGTCCTGACTTTC
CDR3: CASSRDGNSGANVLTF

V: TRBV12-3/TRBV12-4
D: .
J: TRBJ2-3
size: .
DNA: TGTGCCAGCACTACAACATTCCTCACAGATACGCAGTATTTT
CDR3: CASTTTFLTDTQYF

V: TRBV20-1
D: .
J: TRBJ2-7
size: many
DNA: TGCAGTGCTAGAGATCGGGACATTTCCTACGAGCAGTACTTC
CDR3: CSARDRDISYEQYF

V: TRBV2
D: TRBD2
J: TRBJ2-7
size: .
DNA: TGTGCCAGCAGTGCCTGGGGGAGCGGGGGCTCCTACAATGAGCAGTACTTC
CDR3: CASSAWGSGGSYNEQYF

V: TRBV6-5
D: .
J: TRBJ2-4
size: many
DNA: TGTGCCAGCAGTTACGGTAGGGCCGCCAAAAACATTCAGTACTTC
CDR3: CASSYGRAAKNIQYF

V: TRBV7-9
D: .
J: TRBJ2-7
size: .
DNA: TGTGCCAGCAGCCCTAGAGCGGTTAGCTCCTACGAGCAGGTCTTC
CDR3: CASSPRAVSSYEQVF

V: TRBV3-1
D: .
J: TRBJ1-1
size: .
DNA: TGTGCCAGCAGCCAAGACCAGGACACAGCTGAAGCTTTCTTT
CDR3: CASSQDQDTAEAFF

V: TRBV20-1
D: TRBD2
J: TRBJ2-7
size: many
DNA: TGCAGTGCTAGTAGCCCAAGACTAGCGGGAGATCCCCATACCTCTAAGGAGCAGTACTTC
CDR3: CSASSPRLAGDPHTSKEQYF

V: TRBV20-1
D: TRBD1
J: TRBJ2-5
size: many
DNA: TGCAGTGCTGGACAGGGGCTTCAAGAGACCCAGTACTTC
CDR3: CSAGQGLQETQYF

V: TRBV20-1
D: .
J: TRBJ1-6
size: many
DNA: TGCAGTGCGGTATATCCAGGGGAAGGGACACCCCTCCACTTT
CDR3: CSAVYPGEGTPLHF

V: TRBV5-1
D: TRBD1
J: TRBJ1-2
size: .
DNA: TGCGCCAGCAGCGGGGGACGGACAGGGGAGAACTATGGCTACACCTTC
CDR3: CASSGGRTGENYGYTF

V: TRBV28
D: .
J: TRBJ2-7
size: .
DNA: TGTGCCAGCAGTTTGGCGGAGCCCCACGAGCAGTACTTC
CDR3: CASSLAEPHEQYF

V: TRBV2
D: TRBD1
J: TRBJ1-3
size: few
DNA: TGTGCCAGCAGTCCAGTCCCGGGACAGGGATACACCATATATTTT
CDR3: CASSPVPGQGYTIYF

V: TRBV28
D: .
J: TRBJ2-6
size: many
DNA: TGTGCCAGTTTGAGCTCTGGGGCCAACGTCCTGACTTTC
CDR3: CASLSSGANVLTF